This T cell receptor (beta chain) stems from a study of blood T cell repertoires in COVID-19 (dated by TCRdb to 2019 to 2021). At the level of the whole study: The collaborator samples originated in the United States, Italy and Spain and spanned the acute and convalescent phases of COVID-19. The prospective study material was composed of cDNA or gDNA derived from T cells, B-cell-depleted T cells, or PBMCs. The dataset comprised deeply sampled blood TCRbeta repertoires from subjects exposed to, actively infected with, or recovered from COVID-19. The repertoires were released in a freely available public database intended as a resource for research on the immune response to SARS-CoV-2. The samples were drawn from the first 160 participants of the ongoing ImmuneRACE study and from about 1,200 subjects provided by 6 global collaborators. The sample metadata nearly always contained a de-identified subject ID, COVID-19 status, age in years and sex. Where available, HLA class I and class II types were obtained from metadata supplied by the sample provider rather than from assay-based typing. The paper as a whole reports these results and caveats: The amount of clinical and demographic metadata varied by source and participant and was provided uncurated.

Notes on this clone: Its specific antigen is unknown. Base quality data are lacking; no much larger clone is found one base away.

TCRbeta CDR3 regions were amplified from genomic DNA by means of the immunoSEQ Assay, a bias-controlled multiplex PCR. In the original analysis: The number of nucleated cells in each sample was estimated from the amplification of reference gene primers within the assay. To quantify the absolute abundance of each unique TCRbeta CDR3 rearrangement, sequence reads were collapsed and filtered. For each sample, productive Simpson clonality was calculated as the square root of Simpson's diversity index across productive rearrangements. Sourced from immuneACCESS, this table was stored by TCRdb with only in-frame sequences that have V and J called. A share of the clones is absent; for the studies checked, an unresolved V gene accounts for under half, and the remainder has no known explanation. Clonal size and the V and J genes are those of that table, whereas D and trimming came from the DNA. The sample table holds about 150,000 clones, of which roughly 90% were seen once. The biggest ten clones account for about 4.2% of the sample.

Collaborating institutions collected whole blood in K2EDTA tubes following their own protocols. For TCRbeta analysis, collaborator samples were shipped as frozen whole blood, as isolated PBMCs, or as DNA extracted from either sample type. CDR1 is given as MNHEY and CDR2 as SVGAGI, both from the germline V gene. Trimming costs V 0 bases and J 4 bases, and their ends lie 4 bases apart. From the cysteine through the phenylalanine, the CDR3 covers 13 amino acids. The DNA shown is the 39-base CDR3, in frame from base 1. Input material: peripheral blood. The rearrangement joined TRBV6-5 to TRBJ1-5, with the D segment identity uncertain. The TCR comes from a woman in her sixties with active or convalescent COVID-19. The CDR3 is CASSYSLNQPQHF. DNA sequence: TGTGCCAGCAGTTACTCCCTGAATCAGCCCCAGCATTTT.